The 8 T cell receptor beta chains presented below share a single source sample, sequenced in a study of graft-versus-host responses after intestinal transplantation. Their antigens are not known. Profiling relied on immunoSEQ multiplex PCR, and the TCRdb table lists in-frame clones only, not all of them. The data hold 100,000 or so clones, with roughly 92% observed a single time. This specimen was unstimulated CD4+ T cells sorted from spleen or lymph node cells, taken before intestinal transplant. Receptors originate from a human donor who received an intestinal transplant.

This clone occurred a few times. The genes are TRBV6-5 and TRBJ1-4; 8 bases fit TRBD1. The J segment lost 8 bases and the V segment lost 5 bases, leaving 10 bases of the junction unmatched. CDR1 is MNHEY, CDR2 SVGAGI, per germline. The CDR3 runs 15 residues. The CDR3 reads CASSRFGQGGEKLFF. In DNA, the CDR3 is TGTGCCAGCAGTCGATTCGGACAGGGAGGGGAAAAACTGTTTTTT.

The V call is TRBV7-2, the J call TRBJ2-5, with D uncertain. V shed 2 bases and J shed 2 bases, with 9 bases lying between them. The CDR3 consists of 14 residues. CDR1 SGHTA and CDR2 FQGNSA come from the germline V gene. This CDR3 is CASSLSSYQETQYF. In DNA form, the CDR3 reads TGTGCCAGCAGCTTAAGCTCTTATCAAGAGACCCAGTACTTC.

This clone was found once. The chain joins TRBV9 to TRBJ1-2; a possible D gene is TRBD1 (6 bases). The CDR3 covers 15 residues. V lost 4 bases to trimming and J lost 3 bases, with 16 bases between them. Germline V lookup: CDR1 SGDLS, CDR2 YYNGEE. Written as DNA, the CDR3 is TGTGCCAGCAGCCCCAACGCAGGGGTTGACTATGGCTACACCTTC. It encodes CASSPNAGVDYGYTF. Supplemented by reference TRBV9 and TRBJ1-2, the full variable domain reads DSGVTQTPKHLITATGQRVTLRCSPRSGDLSVYWYQQSLDQGLQFLIQYYNGEERAKGNILERFSAQQFPDLHSELNLSSLELGDSALYFCASSPNAGVDYGYTFGSGTRLTVV.

This chain connects TRBV25-1 to TRBJ2-7; a weak D match, TRBD1 (5 bases). Germline lookup yields CDR1 MGHDK and CDR2 SYGVNS. The CDR3 covers 12 residues. Trimming stripped 4 bases from V and 3 bases from J, with 7 bases between. The CDR3 sequence is CASSGQNYEQYF. For the CDR3, the DNA is TGTGCCAGCAGTGGACAGAACTACGAGCAGTACTTC.

V and J are TRBV29-1 and TRBJ2-7, with D possibly TRBD2 on 5 matching bases. This CDR3 is built from 12 residues. Germline loops: CDR1 SQVTM, CDR2 ANQGSEA. The ends were cut back, 8 bases at V and 3 bases at J, with 14 bases in the middle. CDR3 loop: CSFSRGNYEQYF. The CDR3 region has the DNA TGCAGCTTCTCTAGAGGGAACTACGAGCAGTACTTC.

Here the CDR3 DNA reads TGTGCCAGTAGTCAGGGTCACAGCATGAACACTGAAGCTTTCTTT. Encoded protein: CASSQGHSMNTEAFF. J is TRBJ1-1 and V is TRBV19, with D perhaps matching TRBD1 (5 bases). Germline V CDR1 and CDR2: LNHDA, SQIVND (reference sequence). With 5 bases removed from V and 0 bases from J, the gap between germline ends came to 13 bases. This CDR3 contains 15 residues.

The chain combines TRBV28 with TRBJ1-2; 10 bases are a match to TRBD1. The CDR3 runs 15 residues. Germline assignment: CDR1 MDHEN and CDR2 SYDVKM. V lost 5 bases to trimming and J lost 10 bases; unmatched junction nucleotides: 13. CDR3 loop: CASSAPGQGMSTYTF. The CDR3 DNA reads TGTGCCAGCAGTGCCCCGGGACAGGGGATGAGTACCTACACCTTC.

V is TRBV2 and J is TRBJ1-3, with unresolved D. Germline-derived CDR1 and CDR2 are SNHLY and FYNNEI. The CDR3 totals 15 residues. V was shortened by 0 bases and J by 4 bases, with 10 bases between the two germline ends. Here the CDR3 DNA reads TGTGCCAGCAGTGAAGCGCGGGTTAAAGGAAACACCATATATTTT. Translating it yields CASSEARVKGNTIYF.